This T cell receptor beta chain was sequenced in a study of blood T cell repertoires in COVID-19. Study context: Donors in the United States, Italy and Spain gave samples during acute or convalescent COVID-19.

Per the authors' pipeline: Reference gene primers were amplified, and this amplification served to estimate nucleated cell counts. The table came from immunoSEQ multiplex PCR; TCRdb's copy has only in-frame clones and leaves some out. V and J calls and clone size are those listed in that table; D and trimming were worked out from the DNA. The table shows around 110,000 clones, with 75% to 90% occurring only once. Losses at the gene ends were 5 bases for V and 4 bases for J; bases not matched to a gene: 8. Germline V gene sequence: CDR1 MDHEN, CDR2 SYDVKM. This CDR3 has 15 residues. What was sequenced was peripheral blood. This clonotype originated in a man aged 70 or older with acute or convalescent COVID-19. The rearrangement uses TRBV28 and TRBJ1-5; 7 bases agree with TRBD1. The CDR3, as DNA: TGTGCCAGCAGTCCCTCCGGGACAGTAAATCAGCCCCAGCATTTT. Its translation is CASSPSGTVNQPQHF.